This T cell receptor beta chain derives from a study of cytomegalovirus exposure and HLA in healthy donors. Study-level background: Findings of an earlier analysis included about 100 million unique TCR beta sequences from 180 million or so T cells.

The study ran its PCR with 60 Vbeta and 13 Jbeta primers. Sequencing was performed with immunoSEQ multiplex PCR; in TCRdb, only in-frame clones are kept and a portion is missing. The data contain 200,000 to 250,000 clones, roughly 88% of them singletons. The CDR3 runs 13 residues. Germline lookup yields CDR1 SQVTM and CDR2 ANQGSEA. Trimming took 3 bases from V and 4 from J, leaving 13 bases between them. The study's findings and limits: The authors considered a cluster of highly shared sequence variants likely to be a sequencing artifact. Reportedly, fewer N-insertions than the approximately 700-donor mean appeared in an Asian-associated ancestry cluster in a later analysis. Per a later analysis, HLA-associated TCR beta chains showed more clonal expansion than other, equally common TCR beta chains.

As for this clone: Its antigen is not identified.

The sequenced sample was PBMCs. The rearrangement links TRBV29-1 to TRBJ2-7; TRBD1 might be the D (6 bases). This clonotype was sampled from a boy aged 2 to 10 in good health and CMV-seronegative. DNA of the CDR3: TGCAGCGTTGATACAGGGTCGTCTTACGAGCAGTACTTC. It codes for CSVDTGSSYEQYF.